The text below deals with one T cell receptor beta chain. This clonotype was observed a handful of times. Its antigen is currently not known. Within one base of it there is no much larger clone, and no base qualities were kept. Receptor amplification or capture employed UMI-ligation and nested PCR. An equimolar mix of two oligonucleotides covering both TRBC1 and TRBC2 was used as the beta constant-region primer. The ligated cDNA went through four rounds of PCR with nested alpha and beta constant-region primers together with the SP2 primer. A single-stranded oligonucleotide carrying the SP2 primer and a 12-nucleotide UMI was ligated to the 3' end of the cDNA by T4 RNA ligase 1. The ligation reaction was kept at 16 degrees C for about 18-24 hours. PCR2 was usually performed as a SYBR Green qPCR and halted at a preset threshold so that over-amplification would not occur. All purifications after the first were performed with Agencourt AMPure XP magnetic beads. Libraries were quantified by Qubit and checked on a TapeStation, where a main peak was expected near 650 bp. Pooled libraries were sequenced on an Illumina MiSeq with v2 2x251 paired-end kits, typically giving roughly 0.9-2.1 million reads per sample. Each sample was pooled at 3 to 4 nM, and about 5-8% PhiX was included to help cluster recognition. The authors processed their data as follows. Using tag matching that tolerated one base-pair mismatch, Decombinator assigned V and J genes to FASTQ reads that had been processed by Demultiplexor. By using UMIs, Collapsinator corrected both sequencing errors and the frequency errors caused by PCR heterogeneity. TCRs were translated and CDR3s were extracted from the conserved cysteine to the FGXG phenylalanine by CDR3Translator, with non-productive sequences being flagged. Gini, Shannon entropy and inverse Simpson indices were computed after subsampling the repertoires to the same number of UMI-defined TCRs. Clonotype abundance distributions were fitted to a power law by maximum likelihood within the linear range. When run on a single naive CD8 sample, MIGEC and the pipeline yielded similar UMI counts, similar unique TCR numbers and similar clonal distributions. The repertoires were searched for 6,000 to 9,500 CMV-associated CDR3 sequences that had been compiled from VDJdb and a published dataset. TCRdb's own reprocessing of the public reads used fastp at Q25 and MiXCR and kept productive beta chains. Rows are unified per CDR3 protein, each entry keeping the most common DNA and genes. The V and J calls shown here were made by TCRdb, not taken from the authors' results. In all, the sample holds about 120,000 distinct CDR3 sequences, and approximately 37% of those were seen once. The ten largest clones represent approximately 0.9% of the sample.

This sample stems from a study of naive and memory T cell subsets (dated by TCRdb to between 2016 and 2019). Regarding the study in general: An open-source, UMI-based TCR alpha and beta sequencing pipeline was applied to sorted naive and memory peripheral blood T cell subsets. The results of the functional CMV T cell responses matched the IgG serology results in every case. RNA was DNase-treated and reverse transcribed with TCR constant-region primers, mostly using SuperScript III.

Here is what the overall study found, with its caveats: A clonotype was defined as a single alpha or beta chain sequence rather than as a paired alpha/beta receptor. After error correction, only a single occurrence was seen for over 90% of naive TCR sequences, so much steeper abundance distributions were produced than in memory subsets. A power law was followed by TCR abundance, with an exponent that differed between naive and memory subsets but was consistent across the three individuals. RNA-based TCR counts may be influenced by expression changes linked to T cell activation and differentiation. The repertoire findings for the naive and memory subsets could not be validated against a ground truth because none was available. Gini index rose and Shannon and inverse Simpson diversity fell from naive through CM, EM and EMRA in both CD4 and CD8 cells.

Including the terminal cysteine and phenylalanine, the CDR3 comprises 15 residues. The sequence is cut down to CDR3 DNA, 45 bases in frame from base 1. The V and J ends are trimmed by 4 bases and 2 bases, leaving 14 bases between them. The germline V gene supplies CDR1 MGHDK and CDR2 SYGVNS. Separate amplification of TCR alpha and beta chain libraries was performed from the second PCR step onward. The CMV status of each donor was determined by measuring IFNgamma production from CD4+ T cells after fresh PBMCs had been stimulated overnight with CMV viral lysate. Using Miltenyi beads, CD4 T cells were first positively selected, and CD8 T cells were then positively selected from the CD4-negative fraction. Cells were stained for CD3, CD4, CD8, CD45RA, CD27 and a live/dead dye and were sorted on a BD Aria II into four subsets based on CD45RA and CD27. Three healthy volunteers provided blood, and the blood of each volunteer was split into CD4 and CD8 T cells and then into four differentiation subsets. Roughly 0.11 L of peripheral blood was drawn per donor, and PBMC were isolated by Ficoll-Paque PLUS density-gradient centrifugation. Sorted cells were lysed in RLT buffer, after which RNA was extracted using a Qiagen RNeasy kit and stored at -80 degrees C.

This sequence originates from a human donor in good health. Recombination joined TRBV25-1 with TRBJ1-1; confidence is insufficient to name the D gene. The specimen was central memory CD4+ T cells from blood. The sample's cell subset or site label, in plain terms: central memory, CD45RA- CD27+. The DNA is TGTGCCAGCAGTGTGGGAGGCAAGGTCAACACTGAAGCTTTCTTT. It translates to CASSVGGKVNTEAFF.